This entry lists 10 T cell receptor beta chains sequenced from one sample in a study of a mutant IDH1 vaccine in newly diagnosed glioma. The data were produced by immunoSEQ multiplex PCR, yet TCRdb's version contains in-frame clones alone and is incomplete. The table lists about 68,000 clones, around 82% of them singletons. Time point of the sample: week 35, safety follow-up. Doses comprised 300 ug of mutant IDH1 20-mer peptide each, plus topical imiquimod. No cognate antigen is known for these TCRs. This sample comprised PBMCs, obtained from a glioma patient whose treatment included an IDH1 peptide vaccine. All receptors come from a man between 18 and 35 years old with glioma.

Only a few counts were recorded for this clone. The genes are TRBV6-1 and TRBJ1-1; D remains unclear. V was cut by 8 bases and J by 5 bases, with 6 bases left in between. Germline assignment: CDR1 MNHNS and CDR2 SASEGT. This CDR3 has 10 amino acids. The CDR3 DNA follows: TGTGCCAGCGTGTGGACTGAAGCTTTCTTT. Its translation: CASVWTEAFF.

This chain joins TRBV27 and TRBJ1-2; no reliable D call. With 3 bases removed from V and 6 bases from J, the gap between germline ends came to 11 bases. Per germline, CDR1 MNHEY and CDR2 SMNVEV (reference sequence). The CDR3 totals 13 residues. The CDR3: CASSFRGWHGYTF. DNA for the CDR3: TGTGCCAGCAGTTTTCGTGGTTGGCATGGCTACACCTTC.

CDR3 loop: CASSVRETGTRNYGYTF. As DNA, the CDR3 is TGTGCCAGCAGCGTTAGGGAGACGGGCACCCGGAACTATGGCTACACCTTC. The chain recombines TRBV9 with TRBJ1-2; no firm D call. This CDR3 region has 17 residues. CDR1 and CDR2 from the germline V gene are SGDLS and YYNGEE. The V gene lost 2 bases and the J gene lost 2 bases, with 19 bases spanning the gap.

This chain uses TRBV9 with TRBJ2-1, with TRBD2 matching over 11 bases. V shed 3 bases and J 9 bases; nucleotides not matched to a gene: 8. The CDR3 totals 15 residues. Germline CDR1 and CDR2: SGDLS and YYNGEE. The CDR3, as DNA: TGTGCCAGCAGCGCCCTAGCGGGGGGTTTAGGTGAGCAGTTCTTC. Amino acid sequence: CASSALAGGLGEQFF.

The chain carries TRBV9 and TRBJ2-6, with D possibly being TRBD1 (5 bases). Germline assignment: CDR1 SGDLS and CDR2 YYNGEE. This CDR3 has 18 amino acids. V was pared by 1 base and J by 2 bases, with 16 bases between. This chain's CDR3 is CASSVSGAASPGANVLTF. CDR3 in DNA: TGTGCCAGCAGCGTAAGTGGGGCCGCTTCACCTGGGGCCAACGTCCTGACTTTC.

V usage is TRBV5-4 and J usage is TRBJ1-1, with a possible D match to TRBD1 (6 bases). Per germline, CDR1 SGHNT and CDR2 YYREEE (reference sequence). The CDR3 consists of 14 residues. V lost 7 bases to trimming and J lost 1 base, with 14 bases between them. CDR3 in amino acids: CASAPGGGNTEAFF. In nucleotides, the CDR3 is TGTGCCAGCGCTCCCGGGGGCGGGAACACTGAAGCTTTCTTT.

The chain combines TRBV6-5 with TRBJ2-7, with 10 bases identical to TRBD2. The CDR3 is 16 residues long. The V gene's germline CDR1 is MNHEY and CDR2 SVGAGI. Trimming at V came to 0 bases and at J to 5 bases, leaving 7 bases not matched to a gene. The chain's CDR3 is CASSYSKLAGSNEQYF. The CDR3 DNA reads TGTGCCAGCAGTTACTCGAAACTAGCGGGGTCAAACGAGCAGTACTTC.

V and J are TRBV11-2 and TRBJ1-2; D may be TRBD1 (5 bases). This CDR3 has 16 amino acids. V was trimmed by 1 base and J by 1 base, leaving 13 bases between them. From germline, CDR1 is SGHAT and CDR2 FQNNGV. The CDR3: CASSLVTGRLNYGYTF. For the CDR3, the DNA is TGTGCCAGCAGCTTAGTTACAGGACGCCTTAACTATGGCTACACCTTC. The full variable domain, in which reference TRBV11-2 and TRBJ1-2 provide the parts outside the CDR3, is EAGVAQSPRYKIIEKRQSVAFWCNPISGHATLYWYQQILGQGPKLLIQFQNNGVVDDSQLPKDRFSAERLKGVDSTLKIQPAKLEDSAVYLCASSLVTGRLNYGYTFGSGTRLTVV.

The rearrangement uses TRBV5-8 and TRBJ2-7; 7 nucleotides agree with TRBD1. The germline V gene encodes CDR1 SGHTS and CDR2 YDEGEE. The J segment lost 4 bases and the V segment lost 3 bases, leaving 4 bases of the junction unmatched. This CDR3 is built from 13 residues. This CDR3 is CASSYRQGYEQYF. CDR3 sequence (DNA): TGTGCCAGCAGCTACCGACAGGGATACGAGCAGTACTTC.

The chain combines TRBV6-6 with TRBJ1-3; unclear D gene. The V end lost 2 bases, the J end lost 0 bases, and 11 bases lay between the germline ends. The CDR3 is 16 amino acids. Per germline, CDR1 MNHNY and CDR2 SVGAGI (reference sequence). CDR3 in DNA: TGTGCCAGCAGTTACGCGGGCAGAGCCTCTGGAAACACCATATATTTT. Translation: CASSYAGRASGNTIYF.